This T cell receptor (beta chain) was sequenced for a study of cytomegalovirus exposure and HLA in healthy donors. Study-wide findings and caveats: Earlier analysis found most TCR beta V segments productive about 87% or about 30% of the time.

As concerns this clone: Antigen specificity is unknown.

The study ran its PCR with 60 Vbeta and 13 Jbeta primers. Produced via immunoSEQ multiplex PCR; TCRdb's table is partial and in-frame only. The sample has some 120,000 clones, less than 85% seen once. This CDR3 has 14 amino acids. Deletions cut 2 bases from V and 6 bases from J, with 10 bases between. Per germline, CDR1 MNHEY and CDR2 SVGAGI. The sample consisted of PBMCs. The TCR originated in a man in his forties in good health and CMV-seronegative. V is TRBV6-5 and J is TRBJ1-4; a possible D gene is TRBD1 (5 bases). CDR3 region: CASSYGGADEKLFF. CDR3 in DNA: TGTGCCAGCAGTTACGGAGGGGCGGATGAAAAACTGTTTTTT.